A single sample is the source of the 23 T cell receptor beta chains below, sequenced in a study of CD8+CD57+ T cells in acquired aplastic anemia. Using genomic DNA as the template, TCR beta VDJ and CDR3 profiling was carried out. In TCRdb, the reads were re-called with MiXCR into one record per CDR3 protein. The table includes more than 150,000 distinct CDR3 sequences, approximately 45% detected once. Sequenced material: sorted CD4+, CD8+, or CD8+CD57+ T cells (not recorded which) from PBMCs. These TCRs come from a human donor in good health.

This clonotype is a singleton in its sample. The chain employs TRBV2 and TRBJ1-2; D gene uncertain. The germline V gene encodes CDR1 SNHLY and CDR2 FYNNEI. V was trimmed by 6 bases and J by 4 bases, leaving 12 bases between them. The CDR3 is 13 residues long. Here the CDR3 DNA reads TGTGCCAGCAGGACCGGGCAGACCTATGGCTACACCTTC. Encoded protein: CASRTGQTYGYTF. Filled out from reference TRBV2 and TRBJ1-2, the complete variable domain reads EPEVTQTPSHQVTQMGQEVILRCVPISNHLYFYWYRQILGQKVEFLVSFYNNEISEKSEIFDDQFSVERPDGSNFTLKIRSTKLEDSAMYFCASRTGQTYGYTFGSGTRLTVV.

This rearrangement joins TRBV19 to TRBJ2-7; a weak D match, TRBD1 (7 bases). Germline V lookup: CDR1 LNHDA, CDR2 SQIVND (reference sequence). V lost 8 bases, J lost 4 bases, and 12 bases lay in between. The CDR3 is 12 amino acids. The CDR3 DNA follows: TGTGCCAGTGCGGGACAGCCTTACGAGCAGTACTTC. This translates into CASAGQPYEQYF.

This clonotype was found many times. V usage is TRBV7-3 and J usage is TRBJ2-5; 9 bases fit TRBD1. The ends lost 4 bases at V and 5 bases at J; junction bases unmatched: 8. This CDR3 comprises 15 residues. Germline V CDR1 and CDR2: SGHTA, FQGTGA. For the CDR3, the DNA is TGTGCCAGCAGCTCCACCGGGACAGGGTTGGAGACCCAGTACTTC. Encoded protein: CASSSTGTGLETQYF.

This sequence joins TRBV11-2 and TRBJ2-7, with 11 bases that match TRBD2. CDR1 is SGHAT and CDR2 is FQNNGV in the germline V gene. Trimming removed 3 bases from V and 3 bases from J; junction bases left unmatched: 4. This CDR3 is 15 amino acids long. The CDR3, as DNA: TGTGCCAGCAGCTTGACTAGCGGGGCAGACTACGAGCAGTACTTC. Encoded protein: CASSLTSGADYEQYF.

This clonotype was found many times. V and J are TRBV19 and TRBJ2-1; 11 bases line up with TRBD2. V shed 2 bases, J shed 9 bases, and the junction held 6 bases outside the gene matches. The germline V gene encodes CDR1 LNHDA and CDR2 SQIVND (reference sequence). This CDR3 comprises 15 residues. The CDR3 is CASSIRGTSGSEQFF. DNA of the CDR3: TGTGCCAGTAGTATACGCGGGACTAGCGGATCTGAGCAGTTCTTC. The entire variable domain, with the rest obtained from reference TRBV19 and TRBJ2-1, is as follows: DGGITQSPKYLFRKEGQNVTLSCEQNLNHDAMYWYRQDPGQGLRLIYYSQIVNDFQKGDIAEGYSVSREKKESFPLTVTSAQKNPTAFYLCASSIRGTSGSEQFFGPGTRLTVL.

CDR3 sequence (DNA): TGTGCCAGCAGCTTCAGACTAGCGGCGCTCACCGGGGAGCTGTTTTTT. Residues: CASSFRLAALTGELFF. The gene calls are TRBV11-1 and TRBJ2-2, with 9 positions matching TRBD2. Germline V gives CDR1 SGHAT, CDR2 FQDESV (reference sequence). J gave up 4 bases and V 3 bases, and 6 bases lay outside the gene matches. The CDR3 runs to 16 residues.

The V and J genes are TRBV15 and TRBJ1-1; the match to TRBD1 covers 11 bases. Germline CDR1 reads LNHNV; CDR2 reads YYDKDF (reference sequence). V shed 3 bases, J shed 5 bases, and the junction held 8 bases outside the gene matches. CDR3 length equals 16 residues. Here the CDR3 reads CATSRGQGEGGTEAFF. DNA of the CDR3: TGTGCCACCAGCAGGGGACAGGGGGAAGGAGGAACTGAAGCTTTCTTT.

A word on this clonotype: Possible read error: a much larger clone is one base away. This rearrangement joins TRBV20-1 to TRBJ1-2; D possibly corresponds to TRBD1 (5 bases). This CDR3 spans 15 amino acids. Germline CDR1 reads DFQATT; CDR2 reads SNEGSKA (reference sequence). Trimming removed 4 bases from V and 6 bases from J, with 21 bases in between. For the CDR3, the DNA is TGCAGTGCTACCTTGGGGGGGGTCGAAGGAAATGGCTACACCTTC. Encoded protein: CSATLGGVEGNGYTF.

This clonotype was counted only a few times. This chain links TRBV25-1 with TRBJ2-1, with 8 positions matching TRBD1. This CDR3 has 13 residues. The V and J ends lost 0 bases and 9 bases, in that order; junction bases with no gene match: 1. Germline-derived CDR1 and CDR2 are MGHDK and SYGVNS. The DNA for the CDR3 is TGTGCCAGCAGTGAATATGGGACAGGTGAGCAGTTCTTC. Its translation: CASSEYGTGEQFF.

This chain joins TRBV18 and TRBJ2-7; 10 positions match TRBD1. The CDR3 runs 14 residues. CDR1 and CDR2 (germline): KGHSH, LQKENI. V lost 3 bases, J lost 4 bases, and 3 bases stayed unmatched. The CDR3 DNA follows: TGTGCCAGCTCACCGACAGGGGGCAAATACGAGCAGTACTTC. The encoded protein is CASSPTGGKYEQYF.

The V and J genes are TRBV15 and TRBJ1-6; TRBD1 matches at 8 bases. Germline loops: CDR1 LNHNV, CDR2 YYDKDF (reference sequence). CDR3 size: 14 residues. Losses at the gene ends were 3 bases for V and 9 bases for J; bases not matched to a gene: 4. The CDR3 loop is CATSRGQEGSPLHF. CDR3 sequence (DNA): TGTGCCACCAGCAGGGGACAGGAAGGTTCACCCCTCCACTTT.

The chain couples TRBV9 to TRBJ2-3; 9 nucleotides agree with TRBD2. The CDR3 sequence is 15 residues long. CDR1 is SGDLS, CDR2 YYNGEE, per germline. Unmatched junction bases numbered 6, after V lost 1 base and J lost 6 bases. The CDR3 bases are TGTGCCAGCAGCGTAACTAGCGGGCGAGTGGATACGCAGTATTTT. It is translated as CASSVTSGRVDTQYF.

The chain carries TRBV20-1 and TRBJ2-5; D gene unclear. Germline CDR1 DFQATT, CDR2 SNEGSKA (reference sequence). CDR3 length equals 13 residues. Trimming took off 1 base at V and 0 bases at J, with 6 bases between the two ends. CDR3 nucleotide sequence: TGCAGTGCTAGAGCCGGCTACCAAGAGACCCAGTACTTC. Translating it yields CSARAGYQETQYF.

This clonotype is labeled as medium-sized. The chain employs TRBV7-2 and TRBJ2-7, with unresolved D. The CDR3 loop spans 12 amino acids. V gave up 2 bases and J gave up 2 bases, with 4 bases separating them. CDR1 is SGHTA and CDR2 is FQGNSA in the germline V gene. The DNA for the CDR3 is TGTGCCAGCAGCTTAACCCCCTACGAGCAGTACTTC. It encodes CASSLTPYEQYF.

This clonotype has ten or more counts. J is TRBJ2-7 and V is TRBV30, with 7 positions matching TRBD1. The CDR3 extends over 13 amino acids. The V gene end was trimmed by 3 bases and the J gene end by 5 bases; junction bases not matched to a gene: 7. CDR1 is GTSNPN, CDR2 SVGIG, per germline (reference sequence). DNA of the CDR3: TGTGCCTGGAGCGGTCAGGGGGTCCACGAGCAGTACTTC. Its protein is CAWSGQGVHEQYF.

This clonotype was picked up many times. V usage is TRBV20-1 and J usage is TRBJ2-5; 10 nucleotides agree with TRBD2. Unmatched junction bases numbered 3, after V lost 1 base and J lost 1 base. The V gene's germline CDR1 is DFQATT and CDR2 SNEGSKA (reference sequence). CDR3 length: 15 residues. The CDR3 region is CSARGSGRAQETQYF. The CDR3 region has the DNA TGCAGTGCTAGAGGCAGCGGGAGGGCCCAAGAGACCCAGTACTTC.

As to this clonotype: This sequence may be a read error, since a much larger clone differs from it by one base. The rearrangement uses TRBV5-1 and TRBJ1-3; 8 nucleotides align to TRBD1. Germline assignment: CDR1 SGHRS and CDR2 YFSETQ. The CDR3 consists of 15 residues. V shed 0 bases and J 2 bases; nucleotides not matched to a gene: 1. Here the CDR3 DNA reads TGCGCCAGCAGCTTGGCGGGACAGGCTGGAAACACCATATATTTT. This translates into CASSLAGQAGNTIYF.

The CDR3, as DNA: TGCAGTGCTAGGTATAGCGGTAGCACAGATACGCAGTATTTT. This sequence encodes CSARYSGSTDTQYF. The rearrangement links TRBV20-1 to TRBJ2-3; the D gene is possibly TRBD2 (6 bases). Trimming took off 3 bases at V and 0 bases at J, with 10 bases between the two ends. Germline V gene lookup returns CDR1 DFQATT and CDR2 SNEGSKA (reference sequence). The CDR3 loop spans 14 amino acids.

Written as DNA, the CDR3 is TGTGCCAGCAGCCCCGGACAGGGACAGCCCCAGCATTTT. Amino acids: CASSPGQGQPQHF. The rearrangement uses TRBV7-9 and TRBJ1-5, with 8 bases aligning to TRBD1. The CDR3 runs 13 residues. The V gene end was trimmed by 5 bases and the J gene end by 7 bases; junction bases not matched to a gene: 4. Germline V gene data show CDR1 as SEHNR and CDR2 as FQNEAQ (reference sequence).

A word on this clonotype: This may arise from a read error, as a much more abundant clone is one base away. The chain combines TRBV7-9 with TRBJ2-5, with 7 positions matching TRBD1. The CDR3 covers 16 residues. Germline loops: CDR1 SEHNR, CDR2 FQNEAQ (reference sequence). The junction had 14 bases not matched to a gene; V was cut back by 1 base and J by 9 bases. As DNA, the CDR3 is TGTGCCAGCAGCTTAGATAGGGGACAGAGGCCGCCGTCCCAGTACTTC. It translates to CASSLDRGQRPPSQYF.

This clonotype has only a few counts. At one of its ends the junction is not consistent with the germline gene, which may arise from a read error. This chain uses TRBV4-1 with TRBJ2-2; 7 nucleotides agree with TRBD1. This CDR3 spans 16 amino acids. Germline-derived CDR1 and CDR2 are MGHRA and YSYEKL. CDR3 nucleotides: TGCGCCAGCACCCAACTGACAGGGAGAAACACCGGGGAGCTGTTTTTT. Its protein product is CASTQLTGRNTGELFF.

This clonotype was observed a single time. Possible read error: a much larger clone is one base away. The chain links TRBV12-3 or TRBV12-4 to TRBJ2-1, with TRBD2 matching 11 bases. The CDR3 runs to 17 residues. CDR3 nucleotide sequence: TGTGCCAGCACCGAAAGGGGACTAGCGGTCTCCTACAGTGAGCAGTTCTTC. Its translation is CASTERGLAVSYSEQFF.

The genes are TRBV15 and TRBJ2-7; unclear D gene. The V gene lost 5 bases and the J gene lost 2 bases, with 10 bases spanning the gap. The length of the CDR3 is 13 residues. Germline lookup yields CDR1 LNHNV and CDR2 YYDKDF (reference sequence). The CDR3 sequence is CATSEDRAYEQYF. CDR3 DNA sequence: TGTGCCACCAGCGAGGACCGAGCCTACGAGCAGTACTTC.